The rows below give T cell receptor beta chains drawn from one sample of a study of tumor and adjacent non-tumor tissue in lung cancer. TCRdb re-called the multiplex PCR reads through MiXCR, storing one row per CDR3 protein. This sample has under 85,000 distinct CDR3 sequences, with around 76% found just once. The sample was distant non-tumor lung tissue. The origin of the receptors is a man aged 70-80 years with non-small cell lung cancer. CDR3s include the opening cysteine and the closing phenylalanine or tryptophan. Fields, in order: D gene, CDR3 length, V gene, clone size, J gene, CDR3 protein, CDR3 DNA. The D gene is left open where the match is weak. Part of the rows lack a size; the others show once, few, many or a class for expanded clones.

-	16	TRBV11-2	-	TRBJ1-1	CASSLAKMGKNTEGFF	TGTGCCAGCAGCTTAGCGAAGATGGGGAAGAACACTGAAGGTTTCTTT
-	17	TRBV29-1	-	TRBJ2-5	CSVLFVVGSISKETQYF	TGCAGCGTTTTGTTCGTGGTAGGGAGTATAAGCAAAGAGACCCAGTACTTC
-	15	TRBV4-1	many	TRBJ1-5	CASSQGPRGNQPQHF	TGCGCCAGCAGCCAAGGACCCCGTGGCAATCAGCCCCAGCATTTT
-	13	TRBV11-3	-	TRBJ1-1	CVSNRYPWPEAFF	TGTGTCAGCAACAGGTATCCTTGGCCTGAAGCTTTCTTT
-	14	TRBV2	-	TRBJ1-6	CASSDRIDNSPLHF	TGTGCCAGCAGTGACAGAATAGATAATTCACCCCTCCACTTT
TRBD2	17	TRBV4-1	once	TRBJ2-5	CAGNQEDSGGAWETQYF	TGCGCCGGCAACCAAGAGGATAGCGGGGGGGCCTGGGAGACCCAGTACTTC
TRBD1	17	TRBV6-5	once	TRBJ2-6	CASSSGTGGSEANVLTF	TGTGCCAGCAGTTCCGGGACAGGTGGCTCTGAGGCCAACGTCCTAACTTTC
-	16	TRBV11-3	-	TRBJ2-1	CASSSCPTGGRGEQFF	TGTGCCAGCAGCTCATGTCCCACGGGGGGCAGGGGTGAGCAGTTCTTC
-	14	TRBV20-1	-	TRBJ2-2	CSAPNSGSTGELFF	TGCAGTGCTCCCAATAGCGGCTCCACCGGGGAGCTGTTTTTT
-	10	TRBV6-1	-	TRBJ2-7	CASSTNEQCF	TGTGCCAGCAGTACCAACGAGCAGTGCTTC
TRBD2	15	TRBV9	-	TRBJ2-7	CAISVRHGGAYEQYF	TGTGCCATCAGCGTGCGGCACGGGGGGGCCTACGAGCAGTACTTC
-	16	TRBV7-8	-	TRBJ2-3	CATSFLLWGSADTQYF	TGTGCCACCAGCTTCTTATTATGGGGAAGTGCAGATACGCAGTATTTT
-	15	TRBV6-2/TRBV6-3	-	TRBJ2-3	CGSASGAVLNQPQYF	TGTGGCAGCGCTTCGGGCGCCGTTTTAAATCAGCCCCAGTATTTT
TRBD1	15	TRBV12-3/TRBV12-4	-	TRBJ2-3	CASSSGTEVTCTQYF	TGTGCCAGCAGTTCCGGGACAGAGGTCACATGTACGCAGTATTTT
-	13	TRBV12-3/TRBV12-4	once	TRBJ2-1	CASSSEMYNEQFF	TGTGCCAGCAGTTCAGAGATGTATAATGAGCAGTTCTTC
-	14	TRBV6-2/TRBV6-3	-	TRBJ2-2	CTSRRGTLAGELFF	TGTACCAGCAGACGCGGGACCTTAGCTGGGGAGTTGTTTTTT
-	16	TRBV5-6	-	TRBJ2-7	CASSSVVRERTYEEYF	TGTGCCAGCAGTTCCGTTGTCCGGGAAAGGACCTACGAGGAGTACTTC
TRBD1	15	TRBV4-1	-	TRBJ2-5	CACSQDLTGSATQCF	TGCGCCTGCAGCCAAGATTTGACAGGGTCCGCGACCCAGTGCTTC
-	12	TRBV20-1	-	TRBJ1-5	CGARGPNQPQHF	TGCGGTGCTAGAGGGCCTAATCAGCCCCAGCATTTT